Presented here are 13 T cell receptor beta chains from one specimen sequenced in a study of Ad26.COV2.S vaccination and SARS-CoV-2 variants. Data came from immunoSEQ multiplex PCR; TCRdb stores just in-frame clones and leaves some out. The sample has approximately 480,000 clones, around 85% seen once. Treatment specified: some 20 received Ad26.COV2.S at low or high dose, single or two shots; about 5 received placebo; per-sample allocation not given. Each sample was drawn 63 days after the first injection (of vaccine or placebo). The sample was peripheral blood, taken in a trial of Ad26.COV2.S vaccine versus placebo. Receptors originate from a person between 18 and 65 years old who received the Ad26.COV2.S COVID-19 vaccine or a placebo.

V usage is TRBV5-8 and J usage is TRBJ1-2; 7 positions match TRBD1. The germline gives CDR1 SGHTS, CDR2 YDEGEE. This CDR3 region has 16 residues. V was pared by 4 bases and J by 8 bases, with 17 bases of the junction left unmatched. The CDR3 is CASSRHATGRDRGYTF. CDR3 in DNA: TGTGCCAGCAGCCGCCACGCGACAGGGCGGGATCGGGGCTACACCTTC.

The J gene is TRBJ1-5, the V gene TRBV7-3; possibly TRBD1 for D (6 bases). CDR3 length equals 19 residues. The ends were cut back, 2 bases at V and 5 bases at J, with 25 bases in the middle. Germline loops: CDR1 SGHTA, CDR2 FQGTGA. The DNA of the CDR3 is TGTGCCAGCAGCTTATTTTATCCCGGGGGCCCAGGCCCCCATCAGCCCCAGCATTTT. Translating gives CASSLFYPGGPGPHQPQHF.

J is TRBJ1-3 and V is TRBV18, with D perhaps TRBD1 (6 bases). Trimming pared 4 bases from V and 2 bases from J, leaving 12 bases between. CDR3 length: 15 residues. Per germline, CDR1 KGHSH and CDR2 LQKENI. CDR3: CASSRGTGPGNTIYF. DNA of the CDR3: TGTGCCAGCTCACGAGGAACAGGGCCTGGAAACACCATATATTTT. Using reference TRBV18 and TRBJ1-3 for the parts outside the CDR3, the full variable domain is NAGVMQNPRHLVRRRGQEARLRCSPMKGHSHVYWYRQLPEEGLKFMVYLQKENIIDESGMPKERFSAEFPKEGPSILRIQQVVRGDSAAYFCASSRGTGPGNTIYFGEGSWLTVV.

About this clone itself: At one of its ends the junction is not consistent with the germline gene, which may arise from a read error. The chain employs TRBV3-1 (or the pseudogene TRBV3-2) and TRBJ2-2; the match to TRBD1 covers 8 bases. Germline CDR1 LGHDT, CDR2 YNNKEL (reference sequence). The CDR3 consists of 13 residues. CDR3 DNA sequence: TGTGCCTGCAGGGGGCCGGGCACCGGGGAGCTGTTTTTT. It specifies CACRGPGTGELFF.

This chain connects TRBV10-3 to TRBJ2-3, with D unclear. This CDR3 has 13 amino acids. The germline V gene has CDR1 ENHRY and CDR2 SYGVKD. Trimming took off 7 bases at V and 7 bases at J, with 15 bases between the two ends. The CDR3 is CAINQDAEYTQYF. The CDR3 region has the DNA TGTGCCATCAACCAGGACGCCGAATATACGCAGTATTTT.

The CDR3 loop is CASSQGGVDTEAFF. Written as DNA, the CDR3 is TGTGCCAGCAGCCAAGGGGGGGTGGACACTGAAGCTTTCTTT. The chain employs TRBV4-2 and TRBJ1-1; D may be TRBD1 (5 bases). The CDR3 is 14 residues long. Trimming cost V 1 base and J 3 bases, with 9 bases left between them. Germline V gene data show CDR1 as LGHNA and CDR2 as YNFKEQ.

This chain joins TRBV5-1 and TRBJ2-7; the D gene is possibly TRBD2 (5 bases). CDR1 and CDR2 from the germline V gene are SGHRS and YFSETQ. The CDR3 loop spans 13 amino acids. The V and J ends lost 2 bases and 2 bases respectively, with 8 bases between them. CDR3 bases: TGCGCCAGCAGCTTAGGAGGCCCCTACGAGCAGTACTTC. Translating it yields CASSLGGPYEQYF.

In this sample, this clone turned up once. The J gene is TRBJ1-1, the V gene TRBV5-1, with D perhaps TRBD1 (5 bases). The CDR3 is made up of 15 amino acids. CDR1 and CDR2 (germline): SGHRS, YFSETQ. V lost 5 bases to trimming and J lost 3 bases, with 17 bases between them. The CDR3 DNA reads TGCGCCAGCAGTCCAGCTCCGGGGCTACACACTGAAGCTTTCTTT. It is translated as CASSPAPGLHTEAFF.

V is TRBV5-6 and J is TRBJ2-3; 12 nucleotides align to TRBD2. The CDR3 runs to 18 residues. V lost 0 bases to trimming and J lost 5 bases; unmatched junction nucleotides: 10. Germline CDR1 and CDR2: SGHDT and YYEEEE. Here the CDR3 reads CASSLVGLAGGRGDTQYF. In DNA form, the CDR3 reads TGTGCCAGCAGCTTGGTTGGCCTAGCGGGAGGGAGAGGAGATACGCAGTATTTT.

The rearrangement links TRBV10-1 to TRBJ2-1; perhaps TRBD2 as D (6 bases). The CDR3 totals 17 residues. V lost 4 bases to trimming and J lost 8 bases, with 24 bases between them. CDR1 WNHNN and CDR2 SYGVQD come from the germline V gene (reference sequence). In DNA form, the CDR3 reads TGCGCCAGCAGTGCACTCGGTGCCGGGACTCGGGGTGATGAGCAGTTCTTC. It translates to CASSALGAGTRGDEQFF.

The count of this clone is one. V is TRBV19 and J is TRBJ1-2, with D possibly being TRBD1 (5 bases). The CDR3 contains 13 residues. Trimming took 5 bases from V and 4 from J, leaving 11 bases between them. The germline CDR1 and CDR2 sequences are LNHDA and SQIVND (reference sequence). CDR3 sequence reads: CASSVTGVYGYTF. The CDR3 nucleotides are TGTGCCAGTAGTGTAACAGGAGTCTATGGCTACACCTTC.

V gene TRBV3-1 (or the pseudogene TRBV3-2) combines with J gene TRBJ2-5; TRBD1 aligns across 8 bases. Germline V gives CDR1 LGHDT, CDR2 YNNKEL (reference sequence). The CDR3 has 16 residues. The V gene end was trimmed by 4 bases and the J gene end by 2 bases; junction bases not matched to a gene: 9. CDR3 sequence reads: CASSPAPGTGQETQYF. The CDR3 bases are TGTGCCAGCAGCCCGGCCCCCGGGACAGGACAAGAGACCCAGTACTTC.

This CDR3 is CASSRTSGRATSTDTQYF. CDR3 nucleotide sequence: TGTGCCAGCAGCCGGACTAGCGGGAGGGCCACTAGCACAGATACGCAGTATTTT. The chain carries TRBV7-2 and TRBJ2-3; 15 bases match TRBD2. The CDR3 length is 18 residues. CDR1 and CDR2 (germline): SGHTA, FQGNSA. Losses at the gene ends were 5 bases for V and 0 bases for J; bases not matched to a gene: 6. The full variable domain, in which reference TRBV7-2 and TRBJ2-3 provide the parts outside the CDR3, is GAGVSQSPSNKVTEKGKDVELRCDPISGHTALYWYRQSLGQGLEFLIYFQGNSAPDKSGLPSDRFSAERTGGSVSTLTIQRTQQEDSAVYLCASSRTSGRATSTDTQYFGPGTRLTVL.